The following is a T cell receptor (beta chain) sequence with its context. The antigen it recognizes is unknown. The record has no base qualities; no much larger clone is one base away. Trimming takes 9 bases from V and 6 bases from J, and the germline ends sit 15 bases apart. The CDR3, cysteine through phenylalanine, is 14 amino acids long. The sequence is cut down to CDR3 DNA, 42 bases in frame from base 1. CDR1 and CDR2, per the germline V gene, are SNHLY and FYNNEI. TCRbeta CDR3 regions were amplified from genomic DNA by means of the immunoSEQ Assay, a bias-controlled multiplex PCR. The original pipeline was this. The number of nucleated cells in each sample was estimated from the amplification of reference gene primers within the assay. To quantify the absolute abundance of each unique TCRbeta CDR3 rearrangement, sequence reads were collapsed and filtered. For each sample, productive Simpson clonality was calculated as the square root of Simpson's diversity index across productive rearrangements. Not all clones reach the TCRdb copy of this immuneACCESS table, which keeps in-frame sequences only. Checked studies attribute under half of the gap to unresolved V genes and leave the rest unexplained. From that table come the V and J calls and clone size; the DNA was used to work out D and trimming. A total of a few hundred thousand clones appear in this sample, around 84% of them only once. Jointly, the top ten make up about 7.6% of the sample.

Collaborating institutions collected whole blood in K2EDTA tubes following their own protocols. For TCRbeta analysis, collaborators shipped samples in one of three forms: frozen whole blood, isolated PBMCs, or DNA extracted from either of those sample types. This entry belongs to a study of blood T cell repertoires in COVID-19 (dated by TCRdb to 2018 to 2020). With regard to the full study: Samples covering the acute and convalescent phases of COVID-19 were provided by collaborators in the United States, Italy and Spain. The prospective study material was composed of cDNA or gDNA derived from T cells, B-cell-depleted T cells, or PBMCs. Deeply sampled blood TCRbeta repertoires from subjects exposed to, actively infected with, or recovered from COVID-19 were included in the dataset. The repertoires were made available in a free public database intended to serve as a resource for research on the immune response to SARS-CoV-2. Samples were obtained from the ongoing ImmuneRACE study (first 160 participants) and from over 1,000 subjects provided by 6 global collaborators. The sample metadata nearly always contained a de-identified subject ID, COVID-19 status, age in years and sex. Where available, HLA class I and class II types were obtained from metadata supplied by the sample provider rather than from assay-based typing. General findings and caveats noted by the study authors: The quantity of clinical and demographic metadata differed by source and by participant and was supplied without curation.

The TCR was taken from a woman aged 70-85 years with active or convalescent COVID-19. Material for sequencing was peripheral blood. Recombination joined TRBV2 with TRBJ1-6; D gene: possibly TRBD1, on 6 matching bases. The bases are TGTGCCAGTTCTCAGGGGCTAGTTAATTCACCCCTCCACTTT. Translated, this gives CASSQGLVNSPLHF.